This T cell receptor beta chain derives from a study of response to subunit inactivated influenza vaccine. Study conclusions and caveats: Each seasonal influenza vaccination, the authors suggested, recruits few new T cells.

This clonotype has ten or more counts. Antigen specificity is unknown. The CDR3 has 15 amino acids. Per germline, CDR1 MNHNS and CDR2 SASEGT. Trimming stripped 7 bases from V and 0 bases from J, with 12 bases between. TCRdb re-derived calls from the RT-PCR reads in MiXCR, one entry per CDR3 protein. The table has approximately 530,000 distinct CDR3 sequences, under 15% seen once; the top ten hold under 15%. The receptor was isolated from a man between 45 and 60 years old who received an inactivated influenza vaccine. J is TRBJ2-2 and V is TRBV6-1; possibly TRBD1 for D (6 bases). This specimen consisted of PBMCs from blood, obtained more than 35 days after vaccination. DNA for the CDR3: TGTGCCAGCAAGGGGACACGCTCGAACACCGGGGAGCTGTTTTTT. Protein product: CASKGTRSNTGELFF.